Here is one T cell receptor (beta chain) with its context. The antigen remains undetermined. These data come from a study of T cells after yellow fever vaccination. About the study: In the case of low-cell-number fractions, SMART-Seq v4 Ultra Low Input was used for preparation.

TCRdb processed the 5' RACE reads anew with MiXCR; each CDR3 protein has one entry. The repertoire holds some 420,000 distinct CDR3 sequences, with roughly 20% as singletons. The trim removed 1 base at V and 8 bases at J, leaving 6 bases unmatched. In germline, CDR1 is LGHNA, CDR2 YSLEER. The CDR3 is 15 amino acids. General study points: The study found a weaker secondary response that peaked faster, day 5 versus 15. Reappearance after the booster was observed for most primary-vaccination clones (96% CD4, roughly 88% CD8).

The receptor comes from a man between 18 and 29 years old who received the YFV17D yellow fever vaccine. The chain is built from TRBV4-3 and TRBJ1-4, with 8 bases aligning to TRBD1. Here the sequenced sample was PBMCs, taken before the yellow fever booster vaccination. The chain's CDR3 is CASSQGTGFGEKLFF. CDR3 in DNA: TGCGCCAGCAGCCAAGGGACAGGGTTTGGGGAAAAACTGTTTTTT.